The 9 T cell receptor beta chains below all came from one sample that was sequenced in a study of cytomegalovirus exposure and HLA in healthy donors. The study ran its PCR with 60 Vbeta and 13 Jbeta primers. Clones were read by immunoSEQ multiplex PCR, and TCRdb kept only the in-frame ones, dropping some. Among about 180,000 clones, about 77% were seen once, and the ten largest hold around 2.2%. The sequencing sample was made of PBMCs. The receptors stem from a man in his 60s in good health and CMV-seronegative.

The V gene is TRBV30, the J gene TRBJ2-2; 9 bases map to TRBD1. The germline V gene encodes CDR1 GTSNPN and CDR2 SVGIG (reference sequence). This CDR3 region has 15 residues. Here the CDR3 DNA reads TGTGCTAGATACAGGGGGCTCTCGAACACCGGGGAGCTGTTTTTT. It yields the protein CARYRGLSNTGELFF.

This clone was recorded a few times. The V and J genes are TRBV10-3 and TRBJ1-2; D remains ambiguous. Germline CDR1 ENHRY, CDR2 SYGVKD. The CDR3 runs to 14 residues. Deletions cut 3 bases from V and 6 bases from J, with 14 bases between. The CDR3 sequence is CAISEYQVMDGYTF. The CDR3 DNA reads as TGTGCCATCAGTGAATATCAGGTAATGGATGGCTACACCTTC.

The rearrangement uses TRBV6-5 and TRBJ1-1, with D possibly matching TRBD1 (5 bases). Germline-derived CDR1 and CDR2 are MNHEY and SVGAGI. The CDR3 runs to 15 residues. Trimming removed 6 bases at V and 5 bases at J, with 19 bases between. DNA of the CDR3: TGTGCCAGCAGCACCCCGGGGGACGGGGAGACTGAAGCTTTCTTT. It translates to CASSTPGDGETEAFF.

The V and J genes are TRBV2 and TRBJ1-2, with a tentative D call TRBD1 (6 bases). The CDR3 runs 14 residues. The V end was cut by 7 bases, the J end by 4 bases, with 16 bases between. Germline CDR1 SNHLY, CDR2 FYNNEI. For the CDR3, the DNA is TGTGCCAGCATCAAGGGGGTGGAATTCTATGGCTACACCTTC. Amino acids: CASIKGVEFYGYTF.

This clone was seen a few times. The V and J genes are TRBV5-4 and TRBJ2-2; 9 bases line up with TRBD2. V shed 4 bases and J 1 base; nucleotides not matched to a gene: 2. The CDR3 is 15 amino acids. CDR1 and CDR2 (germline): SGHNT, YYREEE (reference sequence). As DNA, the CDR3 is TGTGCCAGCAGCGGACTAGCGAGGAACACCGGGGAGCTGTTTTTT. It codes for CASSGLARNTGELFF. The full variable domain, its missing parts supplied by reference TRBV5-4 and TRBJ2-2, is ETGVTQSPTHLIKTRGQQVTLRCSSQSGHNTVSWYQQALGQGPQFIFQYYREEENGRGNFPPRFSGLQFPNYSSELNVNALELDDSALYLCASSGLARNTGELFFGEGSRLTVL.

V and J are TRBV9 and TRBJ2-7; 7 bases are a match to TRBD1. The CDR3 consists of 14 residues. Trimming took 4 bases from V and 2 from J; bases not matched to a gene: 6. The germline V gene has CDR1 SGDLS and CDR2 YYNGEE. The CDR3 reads CASSLQGSAYEQYF. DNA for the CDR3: TGTGCCAGCAGCCTACAGGGGTCCGCCTACGAGCAGTACTTC.

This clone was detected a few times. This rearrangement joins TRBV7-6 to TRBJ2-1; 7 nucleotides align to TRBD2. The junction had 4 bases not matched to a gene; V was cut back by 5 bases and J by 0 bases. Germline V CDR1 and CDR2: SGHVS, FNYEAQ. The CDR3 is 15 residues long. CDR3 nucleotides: TGTGCCAGCAGCCCGACTAGCAGCTCCTACAATGAGCAGTTCTTC. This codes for CASSPTSSSYNEQFF.

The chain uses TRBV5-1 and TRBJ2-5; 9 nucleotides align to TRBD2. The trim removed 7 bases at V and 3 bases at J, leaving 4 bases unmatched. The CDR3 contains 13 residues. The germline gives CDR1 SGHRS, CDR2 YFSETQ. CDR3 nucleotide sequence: TGCGCCAGCGGTATAGCGGGGGAAGAGACCCAGTACTTC. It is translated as CASGIAGEETQYF.

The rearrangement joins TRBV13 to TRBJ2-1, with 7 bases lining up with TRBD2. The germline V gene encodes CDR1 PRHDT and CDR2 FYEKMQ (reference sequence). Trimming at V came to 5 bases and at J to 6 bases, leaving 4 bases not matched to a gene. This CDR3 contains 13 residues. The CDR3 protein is CASSPGLVNEQFF. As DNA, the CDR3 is TGTGCCAGCAGCCCCGGACTAGTCAATGAGCAGTTCTTC. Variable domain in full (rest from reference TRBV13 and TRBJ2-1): AAGVIQSPRHLIKEKRETATLKCYPIPRHDTVYWYQQGPGQDPQFLISFYEKMQSDKGSIPDRFSAQQFSDYHSELNMSSLELGDSALYFCASSPGLVNEQFFGPGTRLTVL.